This TCR beta chain was obtained from a study of control samples from healthy donors and cancer patients. TCRdb keeps only in-frame clones here, not all; method: immunoSEQ multiplex PCR. This sample carries about 29,000 clones, about 85% of them seen once, and the ten largest clones take approximately 3.9%. Per the germline V gene, CDR1 is SQVTM and CDR2 is ANQGSEA. The V and J ends lost 2 bases and 6 bases respectively, with 12 bases between them. This CDR3 has 13 amino acids. This receptor was obtained from a female donor with melanoma. Source material: formalin-fixed, paraffin-embedded tissue. The chain combines TRBV29-1 with TRBJ2-3, with D tentatively TRBD2 (7 bases). The CDR3 sequence: CSVERGGGDTQYF. The CDR3 bases are TGCAGCGTTGAAAGGGGGGGAGGGGATACGCAGTATTTT.